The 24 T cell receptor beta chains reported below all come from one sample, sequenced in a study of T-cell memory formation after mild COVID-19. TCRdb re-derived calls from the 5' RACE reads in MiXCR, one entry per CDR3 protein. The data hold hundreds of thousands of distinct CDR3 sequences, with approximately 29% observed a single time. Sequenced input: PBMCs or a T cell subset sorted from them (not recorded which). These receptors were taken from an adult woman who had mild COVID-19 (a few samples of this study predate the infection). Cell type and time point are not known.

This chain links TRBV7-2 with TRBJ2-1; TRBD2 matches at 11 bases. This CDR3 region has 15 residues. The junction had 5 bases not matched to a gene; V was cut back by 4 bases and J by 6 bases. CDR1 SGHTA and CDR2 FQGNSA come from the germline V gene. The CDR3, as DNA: TGTGCCAGCAGCTATAGCGGGAGGGGTTCCAATGAGCAGTTCTTC. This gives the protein CASSYSGRGSNEQFF.

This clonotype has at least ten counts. CDR3 in amino acids: CASSFITDTQYF. CDR3 bases: TGTGCCAGCAGTTTTATCACAGATACGCAGTATTTT. The chain couples TRBV12-3 or TRBV12-4 to TRBJ2-3; D remains unclear. This CDR3 spans 12 amino acids. V lost 3 bases and J lost 2, with 3 bases in between.

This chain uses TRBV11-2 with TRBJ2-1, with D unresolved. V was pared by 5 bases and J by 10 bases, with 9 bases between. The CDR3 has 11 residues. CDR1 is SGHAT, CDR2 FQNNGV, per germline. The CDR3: CASSRGVEQFF. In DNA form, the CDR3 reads TGTGCCAGCAGCCGTGGGGTAGAGCAGTTCTTC.

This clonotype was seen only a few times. The CDR3 protein is CASIDLDRSYEQYF. CDR3 DNA: TGTGCCAGCATTGACCTGGACAGATCCTACGAGCAGTACTTC. This chain uses TRBV6-2 or TRBV6-3 with TRBJ2-7, with D possibly TRBD1 on 6 matching bases. The CDR3 length is 14 residues. Germline V gives CDR1 MNHEY, CDR2 SVGEGT. V gave up 7 bases and J gave up 1 base, with 14 bases separating them.

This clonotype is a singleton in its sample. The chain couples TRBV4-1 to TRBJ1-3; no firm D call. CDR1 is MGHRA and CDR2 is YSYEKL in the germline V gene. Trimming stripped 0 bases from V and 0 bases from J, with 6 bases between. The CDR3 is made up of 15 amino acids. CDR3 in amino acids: CASSQDVGSGNTIYF. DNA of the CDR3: TGCGCCAGCAGCCAAGATGTCGGCTCTGGAAACACCATATATTTT.

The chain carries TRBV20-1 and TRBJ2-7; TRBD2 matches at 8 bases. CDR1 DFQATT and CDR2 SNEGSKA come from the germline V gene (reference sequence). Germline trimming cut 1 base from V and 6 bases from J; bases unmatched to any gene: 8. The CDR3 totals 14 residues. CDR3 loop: CSARGGGPAVEQYF. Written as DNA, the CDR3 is TGCAGTGCTAGAGGCGGGGGGCCGGCTGTCGAGCAGTACTTC.

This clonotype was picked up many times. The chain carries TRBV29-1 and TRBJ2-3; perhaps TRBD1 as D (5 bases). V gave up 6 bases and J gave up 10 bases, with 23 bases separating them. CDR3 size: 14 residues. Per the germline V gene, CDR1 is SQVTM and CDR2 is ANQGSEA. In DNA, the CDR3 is TGCAGCGTCCTTCGGGCCGATGCGGAAGGGGCGCAGTATTTT. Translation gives CSVLRADAEGAQYF.

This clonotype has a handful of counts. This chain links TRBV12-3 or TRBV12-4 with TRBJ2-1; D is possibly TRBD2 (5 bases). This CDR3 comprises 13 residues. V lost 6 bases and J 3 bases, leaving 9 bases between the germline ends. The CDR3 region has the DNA TGTGCCAGCAGATACGGACTCTACAATGAGCAGTTCTTC. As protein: CASRYGLYNEQFF.

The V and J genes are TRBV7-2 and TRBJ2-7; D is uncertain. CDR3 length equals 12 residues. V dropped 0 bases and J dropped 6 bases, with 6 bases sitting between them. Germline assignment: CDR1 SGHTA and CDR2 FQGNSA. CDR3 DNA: TGTGCCAGCAGCTTAGCTTTCGGCGAGCAGTACTTC. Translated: CASSLAFGEQYF.

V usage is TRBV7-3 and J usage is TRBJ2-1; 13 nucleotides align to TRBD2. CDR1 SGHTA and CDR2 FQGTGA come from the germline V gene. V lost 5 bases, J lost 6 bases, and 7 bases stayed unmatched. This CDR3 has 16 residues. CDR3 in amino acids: CASSQLAGGSGNEQFF. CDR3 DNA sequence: TGTGCCAGCAGCCAACTAGCGGGAGGGTCAGGCAATGAGCAGTTCTTC.

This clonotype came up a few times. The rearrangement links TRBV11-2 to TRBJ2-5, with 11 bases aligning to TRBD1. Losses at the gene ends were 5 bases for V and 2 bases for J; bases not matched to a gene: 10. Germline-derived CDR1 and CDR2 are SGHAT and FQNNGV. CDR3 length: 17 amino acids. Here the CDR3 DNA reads TGTGCCAGCAGCCCCGGACAGGGGGCGGCCGGGCAAGAGACCCAGTACTTC. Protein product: CASSPGQGAAGQETQYF.

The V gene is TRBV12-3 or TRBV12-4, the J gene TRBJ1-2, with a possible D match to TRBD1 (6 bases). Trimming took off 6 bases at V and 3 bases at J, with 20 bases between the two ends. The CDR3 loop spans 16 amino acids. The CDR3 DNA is TGTGCCAGCAGCTCCCGGGGGGGGGCTGAGGACTATGGCTACACCTTC. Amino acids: CASSSRGGAEDYGYTF.

The DNA of the CDR3 is TGTGCCAGTAGTATGTTCAGGGTCGGGAGTGGCAATGAGCAGTTCTTC. This sequence encodes CASSMFRVGSGNEQFF. V is TRBV19 and J is TRBJ2-1, with D maybe TRBD2 (6 bases). This CDR3 has 16 amino acids. Germline V gives CDR1 LNHDA, CDR2 SQIVND (reference sequence). Trimming stripped 3 bases from V and 6 bases from J, with 18 bases between.

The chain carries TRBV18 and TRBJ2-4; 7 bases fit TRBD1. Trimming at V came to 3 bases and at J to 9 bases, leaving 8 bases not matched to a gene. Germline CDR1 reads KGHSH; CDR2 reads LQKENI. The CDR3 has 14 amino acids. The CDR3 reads CASSPNRGSGIQYF. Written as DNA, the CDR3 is TGTGCCAGCTCACCCAACAGGGGAAGCGGCATTCAGTACTTC.

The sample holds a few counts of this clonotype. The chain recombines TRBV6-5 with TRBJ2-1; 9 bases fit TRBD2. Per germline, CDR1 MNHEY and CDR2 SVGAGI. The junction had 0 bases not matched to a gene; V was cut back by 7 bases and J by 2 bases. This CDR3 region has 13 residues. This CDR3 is CASTSGAYNEQFF. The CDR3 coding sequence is TGTGCCAGCACTAGCGGGGCCTACAATGAGCAGTTCTTC.

In DNA, the CDR3 is TGTGCCACCAGTCAGGGAAACACTGAAGCTTTCTTT. This gives the protein CATSQGNTEAFF. The chain joins TRBV15 to TRBJ1-1; D perhaps matches TRBD1 (5 bases). This CDR3 comprises 12 residues. V shed 6 bases and J shed 2 bases, with 7 bases lying between them. Germline V gene lookup returns CDR1 LNHNV and CDR2 YYDKDF (reference sequence).

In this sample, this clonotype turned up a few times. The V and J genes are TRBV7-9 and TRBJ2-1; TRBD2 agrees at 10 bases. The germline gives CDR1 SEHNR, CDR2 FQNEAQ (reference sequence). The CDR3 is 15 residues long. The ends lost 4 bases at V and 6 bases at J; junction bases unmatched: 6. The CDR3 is CASSSGTSAGNEQFF. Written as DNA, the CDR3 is TGTGCCAGCAGCTCCGGGACTAGCGCCGGCAATGAGCAGTTCTTC.

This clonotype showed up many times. CDR3 in amino acids: CASTPLPGTGELFF. The DNA for the CDR3 is TGTGCCAGCACCCCTTTGCCGGGGACCGGGGAGCTGTTTTTT. This rearrangement joins TRBV5-5 to TRBJ2-2; D possibly corresponds to TRBD2 (5 bases). Germline V gives CDR1 SGHKS, CDR2 YYEKEE (reference sequence). V lost 6 bases and J 5 bases, leaving 14 bases between the germline ends. This CDR3 contains 14 residues.

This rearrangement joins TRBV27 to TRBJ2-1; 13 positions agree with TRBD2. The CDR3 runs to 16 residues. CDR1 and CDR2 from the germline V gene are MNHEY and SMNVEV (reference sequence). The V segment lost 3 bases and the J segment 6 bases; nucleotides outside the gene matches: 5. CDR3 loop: CASSFKLAGGLNEQFF. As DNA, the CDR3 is TGTGCCAGCAGTTTTAAACTAGCGGGGGGGCTCAATGAGCAGTTCTTC.

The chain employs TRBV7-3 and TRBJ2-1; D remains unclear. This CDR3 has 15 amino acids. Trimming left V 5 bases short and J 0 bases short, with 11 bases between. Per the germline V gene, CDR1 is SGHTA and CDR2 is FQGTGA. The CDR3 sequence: CASSRGSSSYNEQFF. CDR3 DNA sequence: TGTGCCAGCAGCCGAGGAAGCAGCTCCTACAATGAGCAGTTCTTC.

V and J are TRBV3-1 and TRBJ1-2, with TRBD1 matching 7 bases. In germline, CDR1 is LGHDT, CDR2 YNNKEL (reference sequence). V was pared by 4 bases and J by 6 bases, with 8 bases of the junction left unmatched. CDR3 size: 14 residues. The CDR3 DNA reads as TGTGCCAGCAGCCCGCTCCGGAGGGGGCATGGCTACACCTTC. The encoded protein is CASSPLRRGHGYTF.

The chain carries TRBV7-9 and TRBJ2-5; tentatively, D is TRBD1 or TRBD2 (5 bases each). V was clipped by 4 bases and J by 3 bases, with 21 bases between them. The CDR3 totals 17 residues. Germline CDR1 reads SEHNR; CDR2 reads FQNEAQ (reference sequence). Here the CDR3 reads CASSYTRDPRPEETQYF. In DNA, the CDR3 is TGTGCCAGCAGCTACACCCGGGACCCCCGGCCGGAAGAGACCCAGTACTTC. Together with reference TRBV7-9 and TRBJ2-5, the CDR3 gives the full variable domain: DTGVSQNPRHKITKRGQNVTFRCDPISEHNRLYWYRQTLGQGPEFLTYFQNEAQLEKSRLLSDRFSAERPKGSFSTLEIQRTEQGDSAMYLCASSYTRDPRPEETQYFGPGTRLLVL.

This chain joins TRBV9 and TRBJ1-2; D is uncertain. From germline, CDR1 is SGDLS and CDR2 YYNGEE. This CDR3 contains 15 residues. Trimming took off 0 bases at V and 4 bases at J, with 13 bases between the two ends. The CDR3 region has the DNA TGTGCCAGCAGCGTAGGACACCTAGTAGGCTATGGCTACACCTTC. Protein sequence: CASSVGHLVGYGYTF.

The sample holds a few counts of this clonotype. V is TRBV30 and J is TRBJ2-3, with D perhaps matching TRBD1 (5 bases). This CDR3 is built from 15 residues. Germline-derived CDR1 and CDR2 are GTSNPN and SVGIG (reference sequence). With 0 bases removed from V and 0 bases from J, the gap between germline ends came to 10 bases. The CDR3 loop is CAWSVQGTSTDTQYF. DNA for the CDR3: TGTGCCTGGAGTGTCCAGGGAACTAGCACAGATACGCAGTATTTT.